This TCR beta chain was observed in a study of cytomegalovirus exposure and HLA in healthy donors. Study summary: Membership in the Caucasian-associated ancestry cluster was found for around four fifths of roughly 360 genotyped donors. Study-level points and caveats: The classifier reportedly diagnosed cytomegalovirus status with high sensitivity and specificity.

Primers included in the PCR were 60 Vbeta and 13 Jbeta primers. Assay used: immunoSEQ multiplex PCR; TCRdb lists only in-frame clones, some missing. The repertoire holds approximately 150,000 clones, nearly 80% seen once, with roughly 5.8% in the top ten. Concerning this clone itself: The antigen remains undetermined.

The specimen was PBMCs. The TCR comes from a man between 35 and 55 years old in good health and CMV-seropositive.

The CDR3 DNA reads TGTGCCAGCAGCCCGGGCCCCAGGGGTGCGTTCTTC. Its translation: CASSPGPRGAFF. The rearrangement links TRBV16 to TRBJ2-1; D perhaps matches TRBD1 (6 bases). CDR1 is KGHSY, CDR2 FQNENV, per germline. Trimming pared 4 bases from V and 15 bases from J, leaving 16 bases between. The CDR3 runs to 12 residues.